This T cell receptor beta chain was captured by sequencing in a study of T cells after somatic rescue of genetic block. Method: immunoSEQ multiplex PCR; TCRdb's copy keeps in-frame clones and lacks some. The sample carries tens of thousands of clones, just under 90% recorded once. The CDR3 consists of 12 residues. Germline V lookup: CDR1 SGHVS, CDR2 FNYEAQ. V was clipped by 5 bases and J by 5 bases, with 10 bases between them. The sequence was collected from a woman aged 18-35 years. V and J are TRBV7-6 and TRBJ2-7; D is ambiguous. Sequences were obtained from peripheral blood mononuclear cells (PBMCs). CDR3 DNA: TGTGCCAGCAGCACTCGGACGGACGAGCAGTACTTC. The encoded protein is CASSTRTDEQYF.